These 17 T cell receptor beta chains came from one sample sequenced in a study of OX40 agonist ivuxolimab in advanced cancers. Measured with immunoSEQ multiplex PCR; TCRdb has only the in-frame clones, and not every one. The sample includes 77,000 or so clones, about 93% of them seen just once. The sequencing here drew on CD4+ or CD8+ T cells sorted from blood, taken in a trial of the OX40 agonist ivuxolimab. The source is an adult with an advanced solid tumor such as melanoma, head and neck, liver or kidney cancer.

The chain combines TRBV7-9 with TRBJ2-3, with D possibly TRBD1 on 6 matching bases. The CDR3 spans 15 residues. CDR1 and CDR2 from the germline V gene are SEHNR and FQNEAQ (reference sequence). V was clipped by 2 bases and J by 0 bases, with 9 bases between them. The CDR3 DNA sequence: TGTGCCAGCAGCTTATTTGGGGGCAGCACAGATACGCAGTATTTT. This codes for CASSLFGGSTDTQYF. Full variable domain (outside the CDR3, taken from reference TRBV7-9 and TRBJ2-3): DTGVSQNPRHKITKRGQNVTFRCDPISEHNRLYWYRQTLGQGPEFLTYFQNEAQLEKSRLLSDRFSAERPKGSFSTLEIQRTEQGDSAMYLCASSLFGGSTDTQYFGPGTRLTVL.

This clone was recorded once. The rearrangement uses TRBV29-1 and TRBJ1-2; TRBD1 is a possible D gene (5 bases). CDR1 is SQVTM, CDR2 ANQGSEA, per germline. There are 13 residues in the CDR3. V lost 2 bases and J lost 2, with 9 bases in between. The CDR3 region is CSVENDRNYGYTF. Written as DNA, the CDR3 is TGCAGCGTTGAAAACGACAGAAACTATGGCTACACCTTC. Filled out from reference TRBV29-1 and TRBJ1-2, the complete variable domain reads SAVISQKPSRDICQRGTSLTIQCQVDSQVTMMFWYRQQPGQSLTLIATANQGSEATYESGFVIDKFPISRPNLTFSTLTVSNMSPEDSSIYLCSVENDRNYGYTFGSGTRLTVV.

In its sample, this clone was seen once. This chain joins TRBV14 and TRBJ2-1, with D tentatively TRBD2 (5 bases). The CDR3 spans 12 residues. With 1 base removed from V and 9 bases from J, the gap between germline ends came to 7 bases. Looked up from germline, CDR1 is SGHDN and CDR2 is FVKESK. CDR3 DNA sequence: TGTGCCAGCAGCCAAGTAGGAGGTGAGCAGTTCTTC. The encoded protein is CASSQVGGEQFF.

The chain recombines TRBV7-8 with TRBJ2-2; possible D gene TRBD2, 5 bases. Germline V gene lookup returns CDR1 SGHVS and CDR2 FQNEAQ. The germline V and J ends were trimmed by 4 bases and 4 bases, with 19 bases remaining between them. The CDR3 length is 17 residues. This CDR3 is CASSSSRGLTRTGELFF. The CDR3 bases are TGTGCCAGCAGCTCGTCCCGCGGACTTACACGCACCGGGGAGCTGTTTTTT.

The gene calls are TRBV10-3 and TRBJ2-2; a weak D match, TRBD2 (6 bases). CDR1 and CDR2 (germline): ENHRY, SYGVKD. The CDR3 is made up of 15 amino acids. V lost 7 bases, J lost 4 bases, and 16 bases lay in between. The CDR3 region has the DNA TGTGCCATCATGTCTAGCGAACCGAGCACCGGGGAGCTGTTTTTT. It translates to CAIMSSEPSTGELFF.

This clone was counted a single time. The V gene is TRBV9, the J gene TRBJ2-1, with 9 nucleotides matching TRBD1. Germline CDR1 is SGDLS and CDR2 is YYNGEE. Trimming at V came to 3 bases and at J to 7 bases, leaving 14 bases not matched to a gene. This CDR3 comprises 17 residues. In DNA, the CDR3 is TGTGCCAGCAGCGGCGGGATGGACAGGGGATGGTGGAATGAGCAGTTCTTC. This gives the protein CASSGGMDRGWWNEQFF.

This chain links TRBV19 with TRBJ1-5; D gene uncertain. The CDR3 covers 14 residues. Germline CDR1 reads LNHDA; CDR2 reads SQIVND (reference sequence). Trimming cost V 1 base and J 6 bases, with 10 bases left between them. The CDR3 loop reads CASSIGTDPQPQHF. The CDR3, as DNA: TGTGCCAGTAGTATAGGTACAGATCCTCAGCCCCAGCATTTT.

The chain couples TRBV10-2 to TRBJ2-4; TRBD2 is a possible D gene (7 bases). Germline CDR1 is WSHSY and CDR2 is SAAADI. V lost 3 bases and J 6 bases, leaving 12 bases between the germline ends. The CDR3 is 14 amino acids. In nucleotides, the CDR3 is TGCGCCAGCAGTGAAAGGGGGGGCAGAAACATTCAGTACTTC. Its translation: CASSERGGRNIQYF.

This clone was recorded once. The chain uses TRBV27 and TRBJ2-1; D is perhaps TRBD1 (6 bases). Germline loops: CDR1 MNHEY, CDR2 SMNVEV (reference sequence). Trimming removed 3 bases at V and 0 bases at J, with 15 bases between. This CDR3 region has 17 residues. The DNA of the CDR3 is TGTGCCAGCAGTTTGGCTTACAGGGTGAGCTCCTACAATGAGCAGTTCTTC. Translated: CASSLAYRVSSYNEQFF.

The CDR3 sequence: CASSLMEETQYF. CDR3 sequence (DNA): TGTGCCAGCAGCTTAATGGAAGAGACCCAGTACTTC. The chain has TRBV7-9 and TRBJ2-5; D is undetermined. The germline CDR1 and CDR2 sequences are SEHNR and FQNEAQ (reference sequence). The CDR3 is made up of 12 amino acids. Trimming took off 2 bases at V and 3 bases at J, with 4 bases between the two ends.

In this sample, this clone turned up once. This chain joins TRBV27 and TRBJ2-2, with a tentative D call TRBD2 (5 bases). This CDR3 region has 11 residues. V was trimmed by 7 bases and J by 6 bases, leaving 6 bases between them. Germline lookup yields CDR1 MNHEY and CDR2 SMNVEV (reference sequence). CDR3 residues: CASMRAGELFF. For the CDR3, the DNA is TGTGCCAGCATGAGGGCCGGGGAGCTGTTTTTT.

CDR3 nucleotides: TGTGCCAGCATGAGCCGTCAGGGGGCTTACGGGATCACTGAAGCTTTCTTT. Encoded protein: CASMSRQGAYGITEAFF. The rearrangement links TRBV27 to TRBJ1-1; the match to TRBD1 covers 8 bases. The CDR3 totals 17 residues. V shed 7 bases, J shed 4 bases, and the junction held 17 bases outside the gene matches. Germline assignment: CDR1 MNHEY and CDR2 SMNVEV (reference sequence).

The chain carries TRBV28 and TRBJ2-6; 9 bases are shared with TRBD1. Germline V gene data show CDR1 as MDHEN and CDR2 as SYDVKM. The CDR3 runs 16 residues. Trimming took 10 bases from V and 2 from J; bases not matched to a gene: 9. Here the CDR3 reads CATSDRGGTGANVLTF. The DNA of the CDR3 is TGTGCCACCTCGGACAGGGGAGGAACTGGGGCCAACGTCCTGACTTTC.

The genes are TRBV6-5 and TRBJ2-7, with TRBD1 identical over 7 bases. V lost 4 bases, J lost 5 bases, and 8 bases stayed unmatched. This CDR3 has 14 amino acids. Germline CDR1 and CDR2: MNHEY and SVGAGI. The CDR3 spells CASSSNRGLDEQYF. CDR3 DNA: TGTGCCAGCAGTTCCAACAGGGGCCTTGACGAGCAGTACTTC.

This sequence joins TRBV7-2 and TRBJ2-3, with D unclear. CDR3 length: 15 residues. The germline gives CDR1 SGHTA, CDR2 FQGNSA. The V and J ends lost 1 base and 3 bases respectively, with 11 bases between them. CDR3 in amino acids: CASSLGNRLTDTQYF. Written as DNA, the CDR3 is TGTGCCAGCAGCTTAGGGAACAGATTGACAGATACGCAGTATTTT.

This clone has only a few counts. V gene TRBV7-7 combines with J gene TRBJ2-1; 13 nucleotides agree with TRBD2. The CDR3 is made up of 19 amino acids. The germline gives CDR1 SSHAT, CDR2 FNYEAQ (reference sequence). V was pared by 5 bases and J by 4 bases, with 14 bases of the junction left unmatched. CDR3 residues: CASSPDPGLAGPVYNEQFF. The CDR3 DNA sequence: TGTGCCAGCAGCCCCGATCCGGGACTAGCGGGGCCGGTATACAATGAGCAGTTCTTC. The variable domain in full, completed from reference TRBV7-7 and TRBJ2-1, reads GAGVSQSPRYKVTKRGQDVTLRCDPISSHATLYWYQQALGQGPEFLTYFNYEAQPDKSGLPSDRFSAERPEGSISTLTIQRTEQRDSAMYRCASSPDPGLAGPVYNEQFFGPGTRLTVL.

The gene calls are TRBV5-1 and TRBJ2-5; 10 bases align to TRBD2. TRBJ2-7 explains the end of the DNA better; the J call may be wrong. This CDR3 contains 15 residues. Germline V gene sequence: CDR1 SGHRS, CDR2 YFSETQ. The CDR3 nucleotides read TGCGCCAGCAGCTTGGTAGCGGGGGGAAGCGACGAGCAGTACTTC. It specifies CASSLVAGGSDEQYF.